The rows below give T cell receptor beta chains drawn from one sample of a study of T cell clonotyping in hematopoietic cell transplantation. Clones were read by immunoSEQ multiplex PCR, and TCRdb kept only the in-frame ones, dropping some. In the table there are about 43,000 clones, around 84% of which are singletons. The specimen comprised peripheral blood mononuclear cells, sampled before stem cell transplant. Receptors were obtained from a man aged 60 to 75 with acute myeloid leukemia. Some clones in this sample may be carry-over from other donors' samples. CDR3s include the opening cysteine and the closing phenylalanine or tryptophan. D genes are given only for firm matches. The listing skips clone size in some rows; elsewhere it reads once, few, many or a size class.

clone_size,v_call,d_call,j_call,cdr3_nt,cdr3_aa
-,TRBV25-1,-,TRBJ1-4,TGTGCCAGCAGTGAATGGGGGCGGGATAATGAAAAACTGTTTTTT,CASSEWGRDNEKLFF
-,TRBV19,-,TRBJ1-5,TGTGCCAGTAAGGGCCAGCCATATAGCAATCAGCCCCAGCATTTT,CASKGQPYSNQPQHF
-,TRBV5-6,TRBD1,TRBJ1-2,TGTGCCAGCAGCGTTACAGGGGGTAGTGGCTATGGCTACACCTTC,CASSVTGGSGYGYTF
-,TRBV28,TRBD2,TRBJ2-1,TGTGCCAGCAGCGGCGGGGGGGACCCCCGTGGGCAGTTCTTC,CASSGGGDPRGQFF
-,TRBV2,TRBD1,TRBJ1-4,TGTGCCAGCAGCCGACAGGGGCTTAGGGAAAAACTGTTTTTT,CASSRQGLREKLFF
few,TRBV2,TRBD1,TRBJ2-7,TGTGCCAGCAGTCAGCCGGGACAGGGGTCCTACGAGCAGTACTTC,CASSQPGQGSYEQYF
-,TRBV30,-,TRBJ2-3,TGTGCCTGGATGCAACCACGCACAGATACGCAGTATTTT,CAWMQPRTDTQYF
-,TRBV5-8,-,TRBJ1-2,TGTGCCAGCAGCTACAGGACACATGGCTACACCTTC,CASSYRTHGYTF
-,TRBV19,TRBD2,TRBJ2-2,TGTGCCAGTAGTATCGGGAGCGGGGGCGACTTCGCGAACACCGGGGAGCTGTTTTTT,CASSIGSGGDFANTGELFF
-,TRBV2,-,TRBJ2-7,TGTGCCAGCAGGGTGCGTGAGCAGTACTTC,CASRVREQYF